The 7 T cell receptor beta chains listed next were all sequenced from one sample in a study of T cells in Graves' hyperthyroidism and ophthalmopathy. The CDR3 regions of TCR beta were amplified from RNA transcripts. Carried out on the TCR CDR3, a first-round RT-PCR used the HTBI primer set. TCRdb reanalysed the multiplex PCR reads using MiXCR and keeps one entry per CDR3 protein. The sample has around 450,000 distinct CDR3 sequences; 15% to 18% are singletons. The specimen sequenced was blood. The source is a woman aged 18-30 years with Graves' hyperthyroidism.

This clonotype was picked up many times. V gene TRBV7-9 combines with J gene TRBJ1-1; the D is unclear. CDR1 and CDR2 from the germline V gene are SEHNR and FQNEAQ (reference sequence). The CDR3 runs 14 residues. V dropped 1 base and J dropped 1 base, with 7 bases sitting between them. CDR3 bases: TGTGCCAGCAGCTTAGGAAGCTCGAACACTGAAGCTTTCTTT. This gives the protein CASSLGSSNTEAFF.

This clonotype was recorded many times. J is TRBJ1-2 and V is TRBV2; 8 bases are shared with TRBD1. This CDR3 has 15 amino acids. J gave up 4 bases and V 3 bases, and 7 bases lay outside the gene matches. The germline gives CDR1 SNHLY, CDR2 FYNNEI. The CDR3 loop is CASSERQGTIYGYTF. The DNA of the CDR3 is TGTGCCAGCAGTGAGAGACAGGGGACGATCTATGGCTACACCTTC. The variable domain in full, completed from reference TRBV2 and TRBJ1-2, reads EPEVTQTPSHQVTQMGQEVILRCVPISNHLYFYWYRQILGQKVEFLVSFYNNEISEKSEIFDDQFSVERPDGSNFTLKIRSTKLEDSAMYFCASSERQGTIYGYTFGSGTRLTVV.

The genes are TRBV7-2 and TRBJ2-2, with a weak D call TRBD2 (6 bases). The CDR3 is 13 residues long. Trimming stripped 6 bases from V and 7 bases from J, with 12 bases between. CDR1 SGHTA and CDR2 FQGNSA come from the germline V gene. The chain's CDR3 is CASRSAGGGELFF. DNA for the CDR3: TGTGCCAGCAGATCAGCCGGGGGCGGGGAGCTGTTTTTT.

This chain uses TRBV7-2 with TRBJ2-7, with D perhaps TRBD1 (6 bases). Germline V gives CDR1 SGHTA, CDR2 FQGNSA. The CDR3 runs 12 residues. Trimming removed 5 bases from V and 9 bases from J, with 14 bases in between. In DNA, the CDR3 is TGTGCCAGCAGCCCCTCGACAGGACGGCAGTACTTC. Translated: CASSPSTGRQYF.

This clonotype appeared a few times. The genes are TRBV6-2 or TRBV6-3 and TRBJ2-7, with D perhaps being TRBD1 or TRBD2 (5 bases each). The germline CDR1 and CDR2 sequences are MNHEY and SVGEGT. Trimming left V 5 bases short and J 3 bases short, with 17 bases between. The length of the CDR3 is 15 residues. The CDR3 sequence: CASSPDTGGFYEQYF. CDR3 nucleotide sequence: TGTGCCAGCAGTCCCGATACAGGCGGGTTCTACGAGCAGTACTTC.

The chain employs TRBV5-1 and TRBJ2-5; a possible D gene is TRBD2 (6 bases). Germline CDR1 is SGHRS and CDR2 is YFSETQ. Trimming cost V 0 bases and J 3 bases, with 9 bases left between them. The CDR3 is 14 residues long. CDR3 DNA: TGCGCCAGCAGCTTGGGGCCTAGCGAAGAGACCCAGTACTTC. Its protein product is CASSLGPSEETQYF. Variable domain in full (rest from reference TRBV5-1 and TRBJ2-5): KAGVTQTPRYLIKTRGQQVTLSCSPISGHRSVSWYQQTPGQGLQFLFEYFSETQRNKGNFPGRFSGRQFSNSRSEMNVSTLELGDSALYLCASSLGPSEETQYFGPGTRLLVL.

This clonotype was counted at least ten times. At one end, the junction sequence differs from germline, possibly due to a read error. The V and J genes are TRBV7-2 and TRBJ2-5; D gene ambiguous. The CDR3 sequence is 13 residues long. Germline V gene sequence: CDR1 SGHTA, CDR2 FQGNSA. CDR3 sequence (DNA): TGTGCCAGCAGCTTACGGCCTCAAGGGACCCAGTACTTC. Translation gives CASSLRPQGTQYF.